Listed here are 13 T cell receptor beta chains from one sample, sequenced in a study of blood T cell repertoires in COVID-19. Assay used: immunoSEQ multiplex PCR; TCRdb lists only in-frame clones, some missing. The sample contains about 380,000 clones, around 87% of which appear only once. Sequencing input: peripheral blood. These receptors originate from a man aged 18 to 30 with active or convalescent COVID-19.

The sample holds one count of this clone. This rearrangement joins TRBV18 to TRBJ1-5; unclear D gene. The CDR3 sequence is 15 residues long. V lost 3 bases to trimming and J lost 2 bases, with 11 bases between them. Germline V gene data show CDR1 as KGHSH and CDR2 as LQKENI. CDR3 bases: TGTGCCAGCTCACCCACAGATTTACGCAATCAGCCCCAGCATTTT. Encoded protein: CASSPTDLRNQPQHF.

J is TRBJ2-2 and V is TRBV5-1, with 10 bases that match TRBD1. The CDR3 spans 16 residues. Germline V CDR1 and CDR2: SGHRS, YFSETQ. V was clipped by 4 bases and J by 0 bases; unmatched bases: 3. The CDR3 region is CASSTGQGPNTGELFF. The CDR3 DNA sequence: TGCGCCAGCAGCACGGGACAGGGGCCGAACACCGGGGAGCTGTTTTTT.

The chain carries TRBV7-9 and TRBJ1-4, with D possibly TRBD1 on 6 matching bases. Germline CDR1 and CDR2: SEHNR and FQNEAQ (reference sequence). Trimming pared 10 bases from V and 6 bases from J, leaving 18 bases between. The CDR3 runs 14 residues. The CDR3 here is CATGTGTSHEKLFF. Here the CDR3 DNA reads TGTGCCACTGGAACCGGGACATCCCATGAAAAACTGTTTTTT.

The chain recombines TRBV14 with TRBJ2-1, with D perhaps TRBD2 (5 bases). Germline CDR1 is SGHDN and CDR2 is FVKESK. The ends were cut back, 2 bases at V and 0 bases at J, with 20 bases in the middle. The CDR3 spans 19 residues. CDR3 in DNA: TGTGCCAGCAGCCAAAAAGAGGCCTTCGGTGGGAGCTCCTACAATGAGCAGTTCTTC. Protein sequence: CASSQKEAFGGSSYNEQFF.

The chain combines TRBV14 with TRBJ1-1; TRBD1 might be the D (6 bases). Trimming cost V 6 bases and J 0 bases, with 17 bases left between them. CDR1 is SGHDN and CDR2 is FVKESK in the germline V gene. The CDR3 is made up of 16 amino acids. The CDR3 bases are TGTGCCAGCAGTACCGCCGGGGGGCGGATGAACACTGAAGCTTTCTTT. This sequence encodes CASSTAGGRMNTEAFF.

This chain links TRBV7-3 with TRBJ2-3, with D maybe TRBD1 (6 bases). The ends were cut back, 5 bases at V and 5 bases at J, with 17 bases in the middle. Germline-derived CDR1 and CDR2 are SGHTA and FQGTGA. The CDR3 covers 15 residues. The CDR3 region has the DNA TGTGCCAGCAGCCCCAGGGGCCTCGGTGGAGATACGCAGTATTTT. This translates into CASSPRGLGGDTQYF. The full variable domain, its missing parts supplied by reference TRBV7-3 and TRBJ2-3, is GAGVSQTPSNKVTEKGKYVELRCDPISGHTALYWYRQSLGQGPEFLIYFQGTGAADDSGLPNDRFFAVRPEGSVSTLKIQRTERGDSAVYLCASSPRGLGGDTQYFGPGTRLTVL.

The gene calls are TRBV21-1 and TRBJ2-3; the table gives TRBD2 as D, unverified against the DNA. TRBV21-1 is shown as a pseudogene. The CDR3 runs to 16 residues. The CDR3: CASSKFRRELPDTQYF. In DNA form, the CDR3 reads TGTGCCAGCAGCAAGTTTCGGCGGGAGTTACCAGATACGCAGTATTTT.

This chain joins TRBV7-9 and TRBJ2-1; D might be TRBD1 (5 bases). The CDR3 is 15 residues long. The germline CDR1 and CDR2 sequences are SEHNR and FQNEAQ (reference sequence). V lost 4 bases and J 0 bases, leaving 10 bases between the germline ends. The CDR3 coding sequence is TGTGCCAGCAGCTCAGGGAAGGGCTCCTACAATGAGCAGTTCTTC. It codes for CASSSGKGSYNEQFF.

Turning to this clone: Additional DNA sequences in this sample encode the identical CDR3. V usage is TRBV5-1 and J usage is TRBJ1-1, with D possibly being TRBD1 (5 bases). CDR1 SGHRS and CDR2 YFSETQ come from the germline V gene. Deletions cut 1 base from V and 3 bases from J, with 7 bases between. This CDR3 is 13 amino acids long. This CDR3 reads CASSLTGDTEAFF. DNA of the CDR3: TGCGCCAGCAGCTTGACGGGGGACACTGAAGCTTTCTTT. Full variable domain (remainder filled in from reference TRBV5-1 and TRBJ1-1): KAGVTQTPRYLIKTRGQQVTLSCSPISGHRSVSWYQQTPGQGLQFLFEYFSETQRNKGNFPGRFSGRQFSNSRSEMNVSTLELGDSALYLCASSLTGDTEAFFGQGTRLTVV.

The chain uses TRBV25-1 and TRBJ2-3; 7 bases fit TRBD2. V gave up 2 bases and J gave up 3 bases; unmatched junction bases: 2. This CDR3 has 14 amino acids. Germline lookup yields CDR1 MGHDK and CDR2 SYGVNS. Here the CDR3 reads CASSEILATDTQYF. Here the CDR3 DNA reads TGTGCCAGCAGTGAAATACTAGCGACAGATACGCAGTATTTT. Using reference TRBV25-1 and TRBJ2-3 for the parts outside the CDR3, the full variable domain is EADIYQTPRYLVIGTGKKITLECSQTMGHDKMYWYQQDPGMELHLIHYSYGVNSTEKGDLSSESTVSRIRTEHFPLTLESARPSHTSQYLCASSEILATDTQYFGPGTRLTVL.

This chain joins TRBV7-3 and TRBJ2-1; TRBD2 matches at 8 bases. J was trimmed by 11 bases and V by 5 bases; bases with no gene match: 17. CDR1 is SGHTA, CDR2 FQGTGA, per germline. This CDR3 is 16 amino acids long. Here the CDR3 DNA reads TGTGCCAGCAGCCCGGGAGGGGGACCGCAAACCCGGCAGCAGTTCTTC. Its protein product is CASSPGGGPQTRQQFF. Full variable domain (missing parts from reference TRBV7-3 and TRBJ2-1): GAGVSQTPSNKVTEKGKYVELRCDPISGHTALYWYRQSLGQGPEFLIYFQGTGAADDSGLPNDRFFAVRPEGSVSTLKIQRTERGDSAVYLCASSPGGGPQTRQQFFGPGTRLTVL.

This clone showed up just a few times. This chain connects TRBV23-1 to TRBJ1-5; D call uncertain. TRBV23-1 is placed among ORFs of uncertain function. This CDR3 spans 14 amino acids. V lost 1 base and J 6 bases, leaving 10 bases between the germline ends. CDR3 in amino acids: CASSQCQNSQPQHF. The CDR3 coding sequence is TGCGCCAGCAGTCAATGTCAAAACTCTCAGCCCCAGCATTTT.

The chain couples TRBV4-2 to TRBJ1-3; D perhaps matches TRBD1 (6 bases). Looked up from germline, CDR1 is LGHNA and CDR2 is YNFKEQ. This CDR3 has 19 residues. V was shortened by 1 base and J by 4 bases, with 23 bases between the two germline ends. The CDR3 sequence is CASSQGTGIGLASGNTIYF. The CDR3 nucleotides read TGTGCCAGCAGCCAAGGTACAGGGATCGGGTTAGCTTCCGGAAACACCATATATTTT.